This TCR beta chain was captured in a study of CD8 T cells in ankylosing spondylitis. TCR beta libraries were made by quantitative 5'-RACE with molecular barcodes. TCRdb ran MiXCR on the 5' RACE reads and lists one entry per CDR3 protein. The table lists 330,000 or so distinct CDR3 sequences, 6.5% to 10% of them singletons, with approximately 14% in the top ten. The CDR3 is 14 amino acids. With V trimmed by 5 bases and J by 4 bases, 7 bases remained unmatched. Germline lookup yields CDR1 SGHVS and CDR2 FQNEAQ. This clonotype was counted many times. Its specificity is not known. Study-level findings and limits: Disease-associated clones were CD8+ and fairly uncommon in peripheral blood. Reports of some motif variants in reactive arthritis synovial fluid and blood predate this one. According to the report, clones linked to the disease were significantly enriched in matched synovial fluid samples taken from ankylosing spondylitis patients. Seemingly characteristic of ankylosing spondylitis blood was a TCR beta motif consisting of roughly 8 highly homologous variants.

This clonotype was sampled from a male donor with ankylosing spondylitis. The chain has TRBV7-8 and TRBJ2-7; 8 nucleotides agree with TRBD2. The source material was blood, either unsorted or a sorted T cell fraction (not recorded which). CDR3 loop: CASSPSSGGYEQYF. In nucleotides, the CDR3 is TGTGCCAGCAGCCCCTCCTCGGGGGGGTACGAGCAGTACTTC.